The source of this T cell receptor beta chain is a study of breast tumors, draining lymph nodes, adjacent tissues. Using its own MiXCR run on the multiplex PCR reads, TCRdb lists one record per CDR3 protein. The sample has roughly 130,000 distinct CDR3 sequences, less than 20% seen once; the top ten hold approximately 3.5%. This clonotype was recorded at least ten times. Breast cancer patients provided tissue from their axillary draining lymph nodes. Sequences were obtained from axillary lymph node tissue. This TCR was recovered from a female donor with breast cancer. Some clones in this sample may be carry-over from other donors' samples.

The CDR3 spells CASRGQGVWNEQFF. CDR3 DNA sequence: TGTGCCAGCAGAGGACAGGGGGTTTGGAATGAGCAGTTCTTC. The rearrangement joins TRBV25-1 to TRBJ2-1; 10 nucleotides line up with TRBD1. V shed 6 bases and J 7 bases; nucleotides not matched to a gene: 6. Germline V gene lookup returns CDR1 MGHDK and CDR2 SYGVNS. CDR3 size: 14 residues.